This TCR beta chain originates from a study of shared clonotypes between healthy human individuals (dated by TCRdb to 2018 to 2021). Regarding the complete study: Three men and a couple of women, aged 18 to 49 years, made up the cohort. Libraries were prepared and TCR repertoires were sequenced by different laboratories using diverse techniques, in order to increase sequencing depth and limit assay-specific biases. The study deeply sequenced blood TCR repertoires of 5 or 6 healthy adults to estimate repertoire size and the extent of clonotype sharing between individuals. Between about 0.8 and 9.5 billion PBMCs per donor were obtained by leukapheresis. For each donor, CD4 naive and CD4 memory were each given three plates, CD8 naive was given two plates, and CD8 memory was given one plate.

Using the deep immunoSEQ assay, multiplex PCR amplified TCR CDR3 regions from genomic DNA. Extracted genomic DNA from each cell subset was spread evenly across all wells of several immunoSEQ 96-well plates, with each plate serving as a replicate. For sorted subsets, each replicate PCR was loaded with 200 ng genomic DNA, equivalent to 30,000 or so T cell genomes. Purified libraries were quantified with a Qubit 3.0 fluorometer, sized on a Bioanalyzer 2100, and re-quantified with the KAPA Library Quantification kit. A separate single-read 150-cycle Illumina NextSeq 550 flow cell was used to sequence each immunoSEQ 96-well plate. On the study's bioinformatics: Because the immunoSEQ output included only junctional sequences and no quality scores, the filtering could not be the same as the filtering used for full-length reads. Sequences were annotated with PyIR, a Python wrapper for IgBLAST v1.9, and V/J genes and CDR3 were assigned using IMGT germline references. Reads were removed for weak V/J assignments (E-value above 1e-6), missing CDR3, stop codons, out-of-frame junctions, or ambiguous translated residues. A V3J clonotype was defined by an identical inferred V gene, J gene, and CDR3 amino acid sequence. The percentage overlap between two repertoires was calculated by dividing the number of shared unique clonotypes by the size of the smaller repertoire. Richness of each repertoire was evaluated using RTK rarefaction, the Chao1 estimator, and Recon v2.1 estimates of unobserved clonotypes. Generation probabilities were computed with OLGA for all TCRbeta clonotypes obtained by the gDNA method from a handful of donors. The source is immuneACCESS, and TCRdb retained only in-frame sequences with V and J called. Part of the clones is not carried over; for the studies checked, unresolved V genes explain less than half of this, and the remainder is unexplained. V, J and clone size were drawn from that table, and D and trimming were deduced from the DNA. The sample table shows over a million clones, and about 98% are seen once. Around 0.47% of the sample is in the top ten clones.

Note on this clone: No antigen is known for it. The input lacks base qualities; no much larger clone sits a single base away.

From the germline V gene, CDR1 is SGHVS and CDR2 is FQNEAQ. V gives up 1 base and J gives up 6 bases, and the segment between their germline ends measures 3 bases. The CDR3 has 12 amino acids, counting the end cysteine and phenylalanine. The kept DNA is CDR3 alone, 36 bases in frame from the first base. Study-level results and caveats: Incomplete sequencing was indicated by rarefaction of sorted-subset datasets, despite the large sequencing depth. Naive subsets generally had larger estimated clonotype richness than memory subsets. Because the study included only a small number of donors, the genetic and exposure-history diversity represented was limited. When a handful of donors were compared, the shared fraction of clonotypes was 5% to 6.5% for naive CD4, 3.5% for naive CD8, roughly 2.5% for memory CD4, and 0.35% to 0.5% for memory CD8. Clonotypes shared by all four sorted-subset donors showed higher generation probabilities than non-shared clonotypes. Sampling was restricted to blood, and TCR repertoires in tissues likely differ from the TCR repertoires found in blood. Pairwise subsampling led to the expectation that sequencing depth would affect the degree of clonotype sharing among donors.

Healthy HIV-negative adults with no recently reported acute infections or vaccinations were included as donors. Only Caucasian adults living in Nashville, Tennessee, USA were represented among the donors. CD4+ T cells were enriched by magnetic negative selection, after which naive cells were positively selected on CD45RA and the negative fraction was taken as the memory subset. Blood was obtained by leukapheresis, after which PBMCs were separated by Ficoll-Histopaque density gradient centrifugation and cryopreserved in liquid nitrogen vapor phase. Analytical flow cytometry was used to check the purity and quantity of each magnetically sorted T cell population. Genomic DNA was isolated from each sorted fraction and quantified by UV absorbance on a Nanodrop 2000c.

The chain joins TRBV7-8 to TRBJ1-4, with the identity of the D gene unclear. The specimen was naive CD4+ T cells sorted from blood. The sample's cell subset or site label, in plain terms: CD45RA+ positively selected. The receptor was derived from a man aged 25-45 years in good health. For the CDR3, the sequence is CASSLVDEKLFF. The sequence in DNA is TGTGCCAGCAGCTTAGTGGATGAAAAACTGTTTTTT.